This T cell receptor beta chain comes out of a study of blood T cell repertoires in COVID-19. As for the study in general: Samples of COVID-19 (acute and convalescent) were obtained from the United States, Italy and Spain. PBMCs, B-cell-depleted T cells, or T cells provided the cDNA or gDNA that made up the material.

Germline CDR1 SGHRS, CDR2 YFSETQ. The V segment lost 4 bases and the J segment 2 bases; nucleotides outside the gene matches: 4. The CDR3 extends over 14 amino acids. As handled by the study authors: It was from reference gene primer amplification that nucleated cell counts were estimated. Assay used: immunoSEQ multiplex PCR; TCRdb lists only in-frame clones, some missing. For V, J and clone size, that table is used; D and trimming come from the DNA. The profile shows tens of thousands of clones, 74% of them singletons. The TCR comes from a woman older than 75 with acute or convalescent COVID-19. The chain couples TRBV5-1 to TRBJ2-5, with 8 positions matching TRBD2. The sample was peripheral blood. CDR3 protein: CASSVSGSQETQYF. CDR3 in DNA: TGCGCCAGCAGCGTCAGCGGGAGTCAAGAGACCCAGTACTTC.